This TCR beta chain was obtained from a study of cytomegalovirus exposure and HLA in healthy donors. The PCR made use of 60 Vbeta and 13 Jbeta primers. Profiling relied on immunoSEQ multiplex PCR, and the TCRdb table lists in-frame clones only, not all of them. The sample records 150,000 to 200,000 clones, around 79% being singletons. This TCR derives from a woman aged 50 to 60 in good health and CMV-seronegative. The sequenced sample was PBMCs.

In DNA form, the CDR3 reads TGTGCCAGCAGCTTGGCCTTGACAGGGAGCGAGCAGTACTTC. Protein product: CASSLALTGSEQYF. The chain has TRBV5-6 and TRBJ2-7, with TRBD1 matching 7 bases. From germline, CDR1 is SGHDT and CDR2 YYEEEE. This CDR3 is built from 14 residues. The V gene end was trimmed by 0 bases and the J gene end by 6 bases; junction bases not matched to a gene: 6. Complete variable domain (other parts from reference TRBV5-6 and TRBJ2-7): DAGVTQSPTHLIKTRGQQVTLRCSPKSGHDTVSWYQQALGQGPQFIFQYYEEEERQRGNFPDRFSGHQFPNYSSELNVNALLLGDSALYLCASSLALTGSEQYFGPGTRLTVT.